The 8 T cell receptor beta chains listed next were all sequenced from one sample in a study of blood T cell repertoires in COVID-19. This table comes from immunoSEQ multiplex PCR, and its TCRdb copy is limited to in-frame clones, with some not included. The table lists 180,000 or so clones, more than 70% of them singletons. The material sequenced was PBMCs or T cells enriched from blood (not recorded which). These receptors all come from a man between 40 and 49 years old with acute COVID-19.

The chain has TRBV24-1 and TRBJ2-7, with D possibly being TRBD1 (6 bases). The CDR3 loop spans 13 amino acids. The ends were cut back, 6 bases at V and 1 base at J, with 9 bases in the middle. Germline lookup yields CDR1 KGHDR and CDR2 SFDVKD. The CDR3: CATSLTGSYEQYF. Here the CDR3 DNA reads TGTGCCACCAGTCTCACAGGGTCCTACGAGCAGTACTTC.

The chain combines TRBV28 with TRBJ1-5; D is unresolved. The CDR3 runs to 17 residues. The germline V and J ends were trimmed by 5 bases and 0 bases, with 17 bases remaining between them. Per the germline V gene, CDR1 is MDHEN and CDR2 is SYDVKM. The CDR3 loop is CASSIPEGGYSNQPQHF. CDR3 sequence (DNA): TGTGCCAGCAGTATCCCGGAGGGAGGTTATAGCAATCAGCCCCAGCATTTT.

This chain joins TRBV2 and TRBJ1-1; D may be TRBD1 (6 bases). CDR1 and CDR2 (germline): SNHLY, FYNNEI. V gave up 6 bases and J gave up 10 bases, with 15 bases separating them. This CDR3 contains 12 residues. The CDR3 protein is CASSLQGNGAFF. CDR3 bases: TGTGCCAGCAGCCTACAGGGCAACGGAGCTTTCTTT.

This clone appeared a few times. The V gene is TRBV5-4, the J gene TRBJ1-2; a weak D match, TRBD1 (5 bases). The CDR3 runs 15 residues. V was pared by 0 bases and J by 13 bases, with 22 bases between. Per germline, CDR1 SGHNT and CDR2 YYREEE (reference sequence). The CDR3 DNA sequence: TGTGCCAGCAGCTTGGGCCAGCGAAGCCCCGGGGGTGGCACCTTC. Residues: CASSLGQRSPGGGTF.

V and J are TRBV5-1 and TRBJ2-1; TRBD2 aligns across 13 bases. The CDR3 has 15 amino acids. The V and J ends lost 4 bases and 7 bases, in that order; junction bases with no gene match: 5. From germline, CDR1 is SGHRS and CDR2 YFSETQ. The CDR3 loop is CASSLGTSGKNEQFF. For the CDR3, the DNA is TGCGCCAGCAGCCTCGGGACTAGCGGGAAGAATGAGCAGTTCTTC.

J is TRBJ2-3 and V is TRBV2; TRBD1 agrees at 8 bases. The CDR3 runs 12 residues. Germline V gene sequence: CDR1 SNHLY, CDR2 FYNNEI. The junction had 14 bases not matched to a gene; V was cut back by 10 bases and J by 14 bases. CDR3 region: CATSTGALLWYF. The DNA for the CDR3 is TGTGCCACCTCGACAGGGGCCCTTCTCTGGTATTTT. The variable domain in full, with the rest retrieved from reference TRBV2 and TRBJ2-3, is EPEVTQTPSHQVTQMGQEVILRCVPISNHLYFYWYRQILGQKVEFLVSFYNNEISEKSEIFDDQFSVERPDGSNFTLKIRSTKLEDSAMYFCATSTGALLWYFGPGTRLTVL.

The chain links TRBV6-4 to TRBJ2-5; maybe TRBD1 (6 bases). V was pared by 6 bases and J by 5 bases, with 25 bases between. CDR3 size: 17 residues. Germline CDR1 reads MRHNA; CDR2 reads SNTAGT. CDR3 nucleotides: TGTGCCAGCAGGGCCACTACCGGGACAAACGGCGTTGAGACCCAGTACTTC. It yields the protein CASRATTGTNGVETQYF.

The chain employs TRBV6-5 and TRBJ2-1; tentatively, D is TRBD1 (5 bases). CDR1 is MNHEY and CDR2 is SVGAGI in the germline V gene. V dropped 8 bases and J dropped 4 bases, with 6 bases sitting between them. The CDR3 length is 11 residues. In nucleotides, the CDR3 is TGTGCCAGCCAGGGATACAATGAGCAGTTCTTC. It specifies CASQGYNEQFF.